A single sample is the source of the 19 T cell receptor beta chains below, sequenced in a study of blood T cells in healthy people across ages. PCR was performed a second time for about 6 to 12 cycles using a sample-barcoded 5' primer and a J-beta primer mix. TCRdb itself ran the 5' RACE reads through MiXCR, one entry per CDR3 protein. The profile shows 550,000 to 600,000 distinct CDR3 sequences, 27% of them singletons. The specimen sequenced was blood. These receptors were taken from a woman in her seventies in good health.

V gene TRBV7-2 combines with J gene TRBJ2-7; the D is unclear. This CDR3 spans 14 amino acids. Germline V CDR1 and CDR2: SGHTA, FQGNSA. V lost 2 bases and J lost 4, with 12 bases in between. CDR3 loop: CASSLKWGRYEQYF. The CDR3, as DNA: TGTGCCAGCAGCTTAAAGTGGGGTCGGTACGAGCAGTACTTC.

The chain employs TRBV2 and TRBJ2-1; TRBD2 agrees at 8 bases. Germline V gene sequence: CDR1 SNHLY, CDR2 FYNNEI. The CDR3 has 15 amino acids. Trimming removed 6 bases from V and 13 bases from J; junction bases left unmatched: 17. The CDR3 nucleotides are TGTGCCAGCAGGCCTAGCGGGCGGATAGGGAAGATCCAGTTCTTC. Translating gives CASRPSGRIGKIQFF.

This clonotype was detected a few times. This chain links TRBV6-2 or TRBV6-3 with TRBJ2-7; 11 positions agree with TRBD2. The ends lost 10 bases at V and 2 bases at J; junction bases unmatched: 10. CDR1 MNHEY and CDR2 SVGEGT come from the germline V gene. The CDR3 spans 15 residues. The CDR3 region is CATTITTSGTYEQYF. In DNA, the CDR3 is TGTGCCACCACAATAACGACTAGCGGGACCTACGAGCAGTACTTC.

This clonotype was seen only once. The genes are TRBV20-1 and TRBJ1-4; possibly TRBD1 for D (5 bases). CDR3 length equals 13 residues. Trimming took 3 bases from V and 5 from J, leaving 10 bases between them. Germline V gene lookup returns CDR1 DFQATT and CDR2 SNEGSKA (reference sequence). In DNA, the CDR3 is TGCAGTGCTAGGCAGGGCCTCAATGAAAAACTGTTTTTT. This sequence encodes CSARQGLNEKLFF.

The chain recombines TRBV5-1 with TRBJ2-5, with a weak D call TRBD1 (7 bases). Near its end, the DNA agrees better with TRBJ2-7, so the J call may be wrong. This CDR3 is 15 amino acids long. Germline values: CDR1 SGHRS, CDR2 YFSETQ. The CDR3 is CASSIGGTVTYEQYF. CDR3 nucleotide sequence: TGCGCCAGCAGCATTGGAGGGACAGTTACCTACGAGCAGTACTTC.

The V call is TRBV7-9, the J call TRBJ2-5, with D perhaps matching TRBD1 or TRBD2 (5 bases each). V gave up 5 bases and J gave up 2 bases, with 21 bases separating them. The CDR3 extends over 17 amino acids. Germline lookup yields CDR1 SEHNR and CDR2 FQNEAQ (reference sequence). The CDR3 is CASSPAARERRQETQYF. CDR3 in DNA: TGTGCCAGCAGCCCGGCCGCCAGGGAGCGGAGGCAAGAGACCCAGTACTTC.

This chain links TRBV12-5 with TRBJ2-5; D is ambiguous. Trimming stripped 0 bases from V and 5 bases from J, with 7 bases between. The CDR3 is made up of 13 amino acids. CDR1 and CDR2 from the germline V gene are LGHNT and FRNRAP. The chain's CDR3 is CASGLVGGETQYF. The CDR3 DNA sequence: TGTGCTAGTGGTTTGGTCGGTGGGGAGACCCAGTACTTC.

The J gene is TRBJ1-1, the V gene TRBV7-3; D gene ambiguous. Trimming shortened V by 2 bases and J by 0 bases, and 4 bases separated the two germline ends. This CDR3 is built from 13 residues. Per germline, CDR1 SGHTA and CDR2 FQGTGA. The CDR3 reads CASSLLVNTEAFF. The CDR3 region has the DNA TGTGCCAGCAGCTTATTGGTGAACACTGAAGCTTTCTTT.

This clonotype appeared many times. The chain combines TRBV11-2 with TRBJ2-3; D is unresolved. The germline V gene encodes CDR1 SGHAT and CDR2 FQNNGV. CDR3 length: 13 residues. Trimming removed 5 bases from V and 4 bases from J, with 10 bases in between. CDR3 amino acids: CASSPSRADTQYF. The CDR3 DNA is TGTGCCAGCAGCCCCAGCCGAGCAGATACGCAGTATTTT.

With respect to this clonotype: The junction differs from germline at one of its ends, possibly a read error. This chain joins TRBV11-1 and TRBJ2-5; the match to TRBD2 covers 8 bases. Gene TRBJ2-1 matches the end of the DNA better, so the J call may be wrong. The CDR3 totals 13 residues. Germline V gene data show CDR1 as SGHAT and CDR2 as FQDESV (reference sequence). The CDR3, as DNA: TGTGCCAGCGGCTTTATCAGCGGGGGCCAGCAGTTCTTC. Protein: CASGFISGGQQFF.

The chain is built from TRBV20-1 and TRBJ2-1, with 13 positions matching TRBD2. The CDR3 loop spans 16 amino acids. Germline lookup yields CDR1 DFQATT and CDR2 SNEGSKA (reference sequence). Trimming cost V 1 base and J 3 bases; bases outside gene matches: 3. The CDR3 sequence is CSARGGLAGNYNEQFF. For the CDR3, the DNA is TGCAGTGCTAGAGGGGGACTAGCGGGGAACTACAATGAGCAGTTCTTC.

This clonotype was seen a handful of times. The J gene is TRBJ1-6, the V gene TRBV4-2; perhaps TRBD1 as D (6 bases). CDR1 LGHNA and CDR2 YNFKEQ come from the germline V gene. The V end was cut by 8 bases, the J end by 10 bases, with 18 bases between. This CDR3 contains 14 residues. Written as DNA, the CDR3 is TGTGCCAGCCGCCGGGACACCTCCGGGTCACCCCTCCACTTT. It encodes CASRRDTSGSPLHF.

This clonotype was observed a few times. The chain employs TRBV20-1 and TRBJ2-4; weak D call: TRBD2 (7 bases). Germline CDR1 and CDR2: DFQATT and SNEGSKA (reference sequence). The CDR3 consists of 16 residues. The germline V and J ends were trimmed by 6 bases and 0 bases, with 18 bases remaining between them. CDR3 sequence reads: CSAYPQGREAKNIQYF. Written as DNA, the CDR3 is TGCAGTGCCTACCCCCAGGGGAGGGAAGCCAAAAACATTCAGTACTTC.

This clonotype was counted ten times or more. Mismatch with germline at one junction end may stem from a read error. V is TRBV5-1 and J is TRBJ2-5, with 9 bases lining up with TRBD1. The germline gives CDR1 SGHRS, CDR2 YFSETQ. The CDR3 extends over 14 amino acids. In nucleotides, the CDR3 is TGTGCCAGCAGCTTACAGGGGGCAGGGGAGACCCAGTACTTC. Its translation: CASSLQGAGETQYF.

This clonotype has a handful of counts. The CDR3 loop reads CASREGAGEAFF. The CDR3, as DNA: TGTGCCAGCAGAGAAGGGGCGGGTGAAGCTTTCTTT. V usage is TRBV6-6 and J usage is TRBJ1-1, with D maybe TRBD1 (5 bases). The V end lost 6 bases, the J end lost 7 bases, and 12 bases lay between the germline ends. The CDR3 has 12 residues. CDR1 is MNHNY, CDR2 SVGAGI, per germline (reference sequence).

The chain carries TRBV24-1 and TRBJ2-3; 7 nucleotides line up with TRBD2. The CDR3 is 15 residues long. Germline CDR1 KGHDR, CDR2 SFDVKD. V shed 6 bases and J 5 bases; nucleotides not matched to a gene: 10. The CDR3 DNA is TGTGCCACCAGTATAGCGGGCGTCGGGGAAGATACGCAGTATTTT. Translation gives CATSIAGVGEDTQYF.

The chain couples TRBV6-1 to TRBJ2-5, with 11 positions matching TRBD1. The J call may be mistaken, given a closer DNA end match to TRBJ2-7. The CDR3 has 14 residues. CDR1 MNHNS and CDR2 SASEGT come from the germline V gene. The CDR3 sequence: CASSDGTGGLEQYF. DNA for the CDR3: TGTGCCAGCAGTGATGGGACAGGGGGGCTCGAGCAGTACTTC.

The rearrangement links TRBV30 to TRBJ2-5; no clear D. Germline values: CDR1 GTSNPN, CDR2 SVGIG (reference sequence). The ends were cut back, 4 bases at V and 1 base at J, with 7 bases in the middle. This CDR3 contains 12 residues. The CDR3 DNA follows: TGTGCCTGGACTTTGGGCCAAGAGACCCAGTACTTC. It codes for CAWTLGQETQYF.

The chain uses TRBV7-2 and TRBJ1-6, with D unclear. Per germline, CDR1 SGHTA and CDR2 FQGNSA. V was cut by 6 bases and J by 8 bases, with 14 bases left in between. The CDR3 covers 14 residues. CDR3 in amino acids: CASRSSAGYSPLHF. CDR3 in DNA: TGTGCCAGCAGGTCATCAGCTGGGTATTCACCCCTCCACTTT.